This T cell receptor beta chain was documented in a study of CD8+CD57+ T cells in acquired aplastic anemia. CDR3 size: 12 residues. V was clipped by 3 bases and J by 8 bases, with 13 bases between them. The germline V gene encodes CDR1 DFQATT and CDR2 SNEGSKA (reference sequence). Investigators profiled TCR beta VDJ and CDR3 from genomic DNA template. MiXCR, run by TCRdb on the reads, gives a single entry per CDR3 protein. The sample contains roughly 160,000 distinct CDR3 sequences, 50% to 75% of which appear only once. The specimen sequenced was sorted CD4+, CD8+, or CD8+CD57+ T cells (not recorded which) from PBMCs. This receptor was identified in a human donor in good health. The chain is built from TRBV20-1 and TRBJ1-1, with a possible D match to TRBD1 (5 bases). The CDR3 DNA is TGCAGTGCTAGGCTCGGACATACGGAAGCTTTCTTT. Its translation: CSARLGHTEAFF.